The 10 T cell receptor beta chains below were found in one sample sequenced in a study of early T cells in non-severe SARS-CoV-2 infection. One entry per CDR3 protein, called by TCRdb with MiXCR from the 5' RACE reads. The sample lists 88,000 or so distinct CDR3 sequences, about 16% occurring once. The sample consisted of whole blood. Source of these receptors: an adult who was a healthcare worker with PCR-confirmed SARS-CoV-2 infection or an uninfected control (not recorded which).

The chain has TRBV28 and TRBJ1-1; D is unclear. Per germline, CDR1 MDHEN and CDR2 SYDVKM. The CDR3 is 14 amino acids. The V and J ends lost 2 bases and 0 bases respectively, with 7 bases between them. CDR3 residues: CASSLTYMNTEAFF. CDR3 sequence (DNA): TGTGCCAGCAGTTTAACATACATGAACACTGAAGCTTTCTTT. Looking up the rest from reference TRBV28 and TRBJ1-1 gives the full variable domain: DVKVTQSSRYLVKRTGEKVFLECVQDMDHENMFWYRQDPGLGLRLIYFSYDVKMKEKGDIPEGYSVSREKKERFSLILESASTNQTSMYLCASSLTYMNTEAFFGQGTRLTVV.

This chain connects TRBV7-2 to TRBJ2-5; possibly TRBD2 for D (5 bases). Germline V lookup: CDR1 SGHTA, CDR2 FQGNSA. There are 14 residues in the CDR3. V was shortened by 1 base and J by 5 bases, with 11 bases between the two germline ends. CDR3 residues: CASSLGGSAETQYF. CDR3 nucleotides: TGTGCCAGCAGCTTAGGTGGTAGCGCGGAGACCCAGTACTTC. The complete variable domain, with remaining parts taken from reference TRBV7-2 and TRBJ2-5, reads GAGVSQSPSNKVTEKGKDVELRCDPISGHTALYWYRQSLGQGLEFLIYFQGNSAPDKSGLPSDRFSAERTGGSVSTLTIQRTQQEDSAVYLCASSLGGSAETQYFGPGTRLLVL.

This clonotype was observed a few times. This chain uses TRBV7-2 with TRBJ2-3; D not certain. Germline CDR1 and CDR2: SGHTA and FQGNSA. The CDR3 is made up of 11 amino acids. V was cut by 5 bases and J by 4 bases, with 4 bases left in between. This CDR3 is CASSRADTQYF. The CDR3 bases are TGTGCCAGCAGCCGAGCAGATACGCAGTATTTT.

This clonotype was counted at least ten times. The V gene is TRBV20-1, the J gene TRBJ2-7; 7 bases line up with TRBD1. J gave up 7 bases and V 0 bases, and 0 bases lay outside the gene matches. The germline V gene encodes CDR1 DFQATT and CDR2 SNEGSKA (reference sequence). The CDR3 length is 11 residues. In nucleotides, the CDR3 is TGCAGTGCTAGAGAGGACAGGGAGCAGTACTTC. It encodes CSAREDREQYF.

This clonotype was counted ten times or more. The gene calls are TRBV20-1 and TRBJ1-5, with a possible D match to TRBD1 (5 bases). Trimming removed 6 bases from V and 0 bases from J, with 15 bases in between. Germline lookup yields CDR1 DFQATT and CDR2 SNEGSKA (reference sequence). This CDR3 is 15 amino acids long. CDR3 in DNA: TGCAGTGCACGTGGGACGACTAATAGCAATCAGCCCCAGCATTTT. Its translation is CSARGTTNSNQPQHF.

The DNA of the CDR3 is TGTGCCTACAATGAGCAGTTCTTC. As protein: CAYNEQFF. V gene TRBV6-4 combines with J gene TRBJ2-1; D is undetermined. Germline V lookup: CDR1 MRHNA, CDR2 SNTAGT. This CDR3 region has 8 residues. Trimming cost V 11 bases and J 4 bases, with 0 bases left between them.

The chain joins TRBV29-1 to TRBJ1-2, with no clear D. Trimming shortened V by 4 bases and J by 4 bases, and 7 bases separated the two germline ends. The germline V gene encodes CDR1 SQVTM and CDR2 ANQGSEA. CDR3 length: 11 amino acids. The CDR3, as DNA: TGCAGCGTTGCAAGTCGCTATGGCTACACCTTC. Its translation: CSVASRYGYTF.

There are a few counts of this clonotype. This chain joins TRBV28 and TRBJ2-2; D remains unclear. The CDR3 has 13 residues. Trimming stripped 3 bases from V and 6 bases from J, with 8 bases between. The germline V gene has CDR1 MDHEN and CDR2 SYDVKM. CDR3 region: CASSFRTSGELFF. Written as DNA, the CDR3 is TGTGCCAGCAGTTTCAGGACGTCCGGGGAGCTGTTTTTT.

The chain combines TRBV7-9 with TRBJ2-7, with D perhaps matching TRBD1 (6 bases). V lost 5 bases, J lost 0 bases, and 11 bases lay in between. This CDR3 contains 14 residues. Germline V gives CDR1 SEHNR, CDR2 FQNEAQ (reference sequence). CDR3 sequence: CASSRTESSYEQYF. CDR3 DNA: TGTGCCAGCAGCCGGACAGAAAGCTCCTACGAGCAGTACTTC.

This sequence joins TRBV15 and TRBJ2-1; either TRBD1 or TRBD2 may fit D (5 bases each). The CDR3 is 15 residues long. With 0 bases removed from V and 2 bases from J, the gap between germline ends came to 8 bases. Per germline, CDR1 LNHNV and CDR2 YYDKDF (reference sequence). CDR3 in amino acids: CATSREVGAYNEQFF. The CDR3 nucleotides are TGTGCCACCAGCAGAGAGGTGGGGGCCTACAATGAGCAGTTCTTC.